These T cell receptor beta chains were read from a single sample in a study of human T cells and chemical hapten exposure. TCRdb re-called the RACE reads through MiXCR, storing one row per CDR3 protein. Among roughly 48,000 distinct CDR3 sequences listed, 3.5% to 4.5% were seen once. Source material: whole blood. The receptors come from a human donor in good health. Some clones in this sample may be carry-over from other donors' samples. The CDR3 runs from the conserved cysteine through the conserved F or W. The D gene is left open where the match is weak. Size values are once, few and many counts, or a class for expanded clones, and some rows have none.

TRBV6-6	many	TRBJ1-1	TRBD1	TGTGCCAGCAGTTACCTTGAGACAGGGTCCACTGAAGCTTTCTTT	CASSYLETGSTEAFF
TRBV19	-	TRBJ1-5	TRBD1	TGTGCCAGTACCCCGGGACAGGGGGCGATTAATCAGCCCCAGCATTTT	CASTPGQGAINQPQHF
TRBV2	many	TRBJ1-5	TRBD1	TGTGCCAGCAGGGGGTTGAGGGGGCCAAATCAGCCCCAGCATTTT	CASRGLRGPNQPQHF
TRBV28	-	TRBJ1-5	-	TGTGCCAGCAGTTTTAGCCCGGTCAATCAGCCCCAGCATTTT	CASSFSPVNQPQHF
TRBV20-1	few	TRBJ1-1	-	TGCAGTGCTAGGGGGTATCTGTGGGACACTGAAGCTTTCTTT	CSARGYLWDTEAFF
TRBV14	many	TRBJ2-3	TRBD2	TGTGCCAGCAGTTCTAGCGGGAAACCCACAGATACGCAGTATTTT	CASSSSGKPTDTQYF
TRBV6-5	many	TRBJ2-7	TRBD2	TGTGCCAGCAACACCGGGACTAGCGCCGAGCAGTACTTC	CASNTGTSAEQYF
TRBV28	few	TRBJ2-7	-	TGTGCCTCCCAGGGTACGGGACGGGGCGGATCCTACGAGCAGTACTTC	CASQGTGRGGSYEQYF
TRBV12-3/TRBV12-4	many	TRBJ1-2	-	TGTGCCAGCACCTCCCAATCCGCGGGACAAAAAGGCTACTATGGCTACACCTTC	CASTSQSAGQKGYYGYTF
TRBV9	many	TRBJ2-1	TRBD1	TGTGCCAGCAGCGTAGATGGGACAGGGGACAATGAGCAGTTCTTC	CASSVDGTGDNEQFF
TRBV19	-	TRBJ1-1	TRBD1	TGTGCCAGTAGTCCTAGACAGGGGCGAAACACTGAAGCTTTCTTT	CASSPRQGRNTEAFF
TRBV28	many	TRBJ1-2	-	TGTGCCAGCAGTCCGGGACCGAGCTATGGCTACACCTTC	CASSPGPSYGYTF
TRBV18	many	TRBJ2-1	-	TGTGCCAGCTCCCCGGACTTCCCAACTAGAGGAAGCTCCTACAATGAGCAGTTCTTC	CASSPDFPTRGSSYNEQFF
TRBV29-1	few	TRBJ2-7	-	TGCAGCGTTGTGCTCGGCTACGAGCAGTACTTC	CSVVLGYEQYF
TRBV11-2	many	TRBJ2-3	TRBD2	TGTGCCAGCAGCTTACCGGTAAACGGACTAGCGGAGTCCACAGATACGCAGTATTTT	CASSLPVNGLAESTDTQYF
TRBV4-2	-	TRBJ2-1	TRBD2	TGTGCCAGCAGCCAAGGGACTAGCCCGCCTGAGCAGTTCTTC	CASSQGTSPPEQFF
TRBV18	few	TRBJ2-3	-	TGTGCCAGCTCACCATACGTCACAGATACGCAGTATTTT	CASSPYVTDTQYF
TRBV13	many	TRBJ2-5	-	TGTGCCAGCAGCTTTCGGACACAAACCCGAACGGAGACCCAGTACTTC	CASSFRTQTRTETQYF
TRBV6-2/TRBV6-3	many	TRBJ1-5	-	TGTGCCAGCAGTTTCGGACGGAATCAGCCCCAGCATTTT	CASSFGRNQPQHF
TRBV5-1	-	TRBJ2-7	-	TGCGCCGGCTCATCTTCCTACGAGCAGTACTTC	CAGSSSYEQYF
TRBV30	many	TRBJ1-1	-	TGTGCCTGGAATGGAATCTCATTGACAGGGAACACTGAAGCTTTCTTT	CAWNGISLTGNTEAFF
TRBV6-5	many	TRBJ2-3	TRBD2	TGTGCCAGCAGTCAGCTAGCGGCCCCCACAGATACGCAGTATTTT	CASSQLAAPTDTQYF